The clone carrying this TCR beta chain was seen only once. This CDR3 is also generated by other DNA sequences in the sample. The sample is drawn from a study of shared clonotypes between healthy human individuals. The data were produced by immunoSEQ multiplex PCR, yet TCRdb's version contains in-frame clones alone and is incomplete. The table includes around 2,000,000 clones, roughly 95% detected once. V lost 5 bases, J lost 4 bases, and 7 bases stayed unmatched. This CDR3 is built from 15 residues. In germline, CDR1 is MNHEY, CDR2 SMNVEV (reference sequence). CD45RO-negative cells were positively selected for CCR7, leaving out terminally differentiated effector memory CD45RA+ cells.

V usage is TRBV27 and J usage is TRBJ2-1, with 8 bases aligning to TRBD1. This TCR was sampled from a man aged 18 to 29 in good health. The sequencing input was naive CD8+ T cells sorted from blood. The CDR3 protein is CASSLGQGGYNEQFF. The DNA for the CDR3 is TGTGCCAGCAGTCTCGGACAGGGAGGATACAATGAGCAGTTCTTC.